These 8 T cell receptor beta chains were all obtained from the same sample, sequenced in a study of T cell repertoires in cytomegalovirus infection. TCRdb re-derived calls from the reads in MiXCR, one entry per CDR3 protein. The sample records around 770,000 distinct CDR3 sequences, roughly 29% being singletons. No antigen is known for these receptors. The input for sequencing was cultured CD8+ T cells from PBMCs, taken from culture after CMV antigen stimulation. These receptors all come from a human donor in good health (CMV status not recorded). Some clones in this sample may be carry-over from other donors' samples.

This clonotype was seen repeatedly, ten times or more. This sequence joins TRBV7-8 and TRBJ2-7; D might be TRBD1 (5 bases). The CDR3 sequence is 13 residues long. Between the trimmed V and J ends, which lost 7 bases and 1 base, there was a span of 11 bases. CDR1 and CDR2 from the germline V gene are SGHVS and FQNEAQ. The CDR3 loop reads CASTSTESYEQYV. DNA for the CDR3: TGTGCCAGCACTTCGACAGAATCCTACGAGCAGTACGTC.

The V and J genes are TRBV6-5 and TRBJ2-3, with 16 bases lining up with TRBD2. The germline V gene encodes CDR1 MNHEY and CDR2 SVGAGI. The V segment lost 3 bases and the J segment 6 bases; nucleotides outside the gene matches: 6. CDR3 length equals 17 residues. Here the CDR3 DNA reads TGTGCCAGCAGTTATGGGACTAGCGGGGGGGCAGCGGATACGCAGTATTTT. Its protein product is CASSYGTSGGAADTQYF.

This clonotype has just a few counts. The gene calls are TRBV4-2 and TRBJ1-5, with 8 bases aligning to TRBD1. Germline trimming cut 0 bases from V and 6 bases from J; bases unmatched to any gene: 4. The germline V gene encodes CDR1 LGHNA and CDR2 YNFKEQ. The CDR3 is 15 residues long. The CDR3 DNA sequence: TGTGCCAGCAGCCAAGACTGGACAGGGAGTCAGCCCCAGCATTTT. Translating it yields CASSQDWTGSQPQHF.

CDR3 in amino acids: CSARDRLSSYNEQFF. The CDR3, as DNA: TGCAGTGCTAGAGATCGTCTGAGCTCCTACAATGAGCAGTTCTTC. This chain joins TRBV20-1 and TRBJ2-1; D gene uncertain. Trimming removed 0 bases from V and 0 bases from J, with 9 bases in between. CDR3 length: 15 residues. Germline loops: CDR1 DFQATT, CDR2 SNEGSKA (reference sequence).

This clonotype has just a few counts. The chain is built from TRBV28 and TRBJ1-1, with D possibly TRBD1 on 5 matching bases. CDR1 and CDR2 (germline): MDHEN, SYDVKM. V was clipped by 2 bases and J by 3 bases, with 13 bases between them. The CDR3 extends over 15 amino acids. The CDR3 loop is CASSLRGAGDTEAFF. The DNA for the CDR3 is TGTGCCAGCAGTTTAAGGGGTGCGGGGGACACTGAAGCTTTCTTT.

This clonotype was counted between two and nine times. This sequence joins TRBV4-1 and TRBJ2-5; 12 positions match TRBD2. V lost 0 bases to trimming and J lost 1 base; unmatched junction nucleotides: 15. This CDR3 contains 21 residues. Per germline, CDR1 MGHRA and CDR2 YSYEKL. The CDR3 sequence is CASSQEMAASGGAEGQETQYF. CDR3 nucleotides: TGCGCCAGCAGCCAAGAAATGGCGGCTAGCGGGGGGGCTGAAGGCCAAGAGACCCAGTACTTC.

There are a few counts of this clonotype. The chain couples TRBV27 to TRBJ1-5, with a weak D call TRBD1 (6 bases). Per the germline V gene, CDR1 is MNHEY and CDR2 is SMNVEV (reference sequence). Trimming left V 6 bases short and J 6 bases short, with 12 bases between. This CDR3 is 13 amino acids long. The CDR3 reads CASREGESQPQHF. The DNA for the CDR3 is TGTGCCAGCAGGGAGGGGGAGAGTCAGCCCCAGCATTTT.

The J gene is TRBJ1-2, the V gene TRBV28; no clear D. The CDR3 has 13 residues. Per germline, CDR1 MDHEN and CDR2 SYDVKM. The V gene lost 11 bases and the J gene lost 4 bases, with 17 bases spanning the gap. The CDR3, as DNA: TGTGCCTCAAAAGGGAGGGAGGCCTATGGCTACACCTTC. It yields the protein CASKGREAYGYTF.